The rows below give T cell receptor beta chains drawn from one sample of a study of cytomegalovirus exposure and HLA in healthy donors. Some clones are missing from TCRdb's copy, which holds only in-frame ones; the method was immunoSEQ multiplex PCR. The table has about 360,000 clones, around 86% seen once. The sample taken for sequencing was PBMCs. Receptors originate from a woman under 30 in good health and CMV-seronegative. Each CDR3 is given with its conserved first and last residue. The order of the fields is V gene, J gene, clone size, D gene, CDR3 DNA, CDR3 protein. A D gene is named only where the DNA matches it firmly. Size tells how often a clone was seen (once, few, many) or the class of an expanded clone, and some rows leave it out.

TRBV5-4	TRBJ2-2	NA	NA	TGTGCCAGCAGCTTGGGGTGGGGGCTGAACACCGGGGAGCTGTTTTTT	CASSLGWGLNTGELFF
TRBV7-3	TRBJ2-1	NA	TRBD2	TGTGCCAGCAGCCCGGGACTAGCGGGAGGAAATGAGCAGTTCTTC	CASSPGLAGGNEQFF
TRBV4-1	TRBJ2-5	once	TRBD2	TGCGCCAGCAGCCAAGCTCCGGGGGGGTACCAAGAGACCCAGTACTTC	CASSQAPGGYQETQYF
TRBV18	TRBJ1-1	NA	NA	TGTGCCAGCTCACCGGGGGGGAAGAACACTGAAGCTTTCTTT	CASSPGGKNTEAFF
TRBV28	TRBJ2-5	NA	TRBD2	TGTGCCAGCCTCCGCGGGAGGGGGGGGCAAGAGACCCAGTACTTC	CASLRGRGGQETQYF
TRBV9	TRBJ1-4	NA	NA	TGTGCCAGCAGCGTAAGGGAGGGAGCAACTAATGAAAAACTGTTTTTT	CASSVREGATNEKLFF
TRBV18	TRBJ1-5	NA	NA	TGTGCCAGCTCACCACAGACTGTCGGGGACAATCAGCCCCAGCATTTT	CASSPQTVGDNQPQHF
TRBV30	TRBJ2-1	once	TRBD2	TGTGCCTGGAGTGTACGGCGCGGGGGGCTCGGTGAGCAGTTCTTC	CAWSVRRGGLGEQFF
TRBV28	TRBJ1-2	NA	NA	TGTGCCAGCAGCCTGACAGCTTATGGCTACACCTTC	CASSLTAYGYTF
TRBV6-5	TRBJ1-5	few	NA	TGTGCCAGCAGTTACTCATCCAGGGGCAATCAGCCCCAGCATTTT	CASSYSSRGNQPQHF
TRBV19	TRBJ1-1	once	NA	TGTGCCAGTAGTATTTCAGGGCCCGATGAAGCTTTCTTT	CASSISGPDEAFF
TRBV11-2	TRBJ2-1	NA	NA	TGTGCCAGCAGCTGGGCAGATTACAATGAGCAGTTCTTC	CASSWADYNEQFF
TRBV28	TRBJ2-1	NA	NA	TGTGCCAGCAGTCGTTTACAATCCTACAATGAGCAGTTCTTC	CASSRLQSYNEQFF
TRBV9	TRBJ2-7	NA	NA	TGTGCCAGCAACCAGGGATTTTCCTACGAGCAGTACTTC	CASNQGFSYEQYF
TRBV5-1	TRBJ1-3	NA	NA	TGCGCCAGCAGCTTGGTTTCAGGGATCGGAAACATCATATATTTT	CASSLVSGIGNIIYF
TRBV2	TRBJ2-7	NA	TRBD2	TGTGCCAGCAGGACGGCTAGCGGGAGTAGTAGCTACGAGCAGTACTTC	CASRTASGSSSYEQYF
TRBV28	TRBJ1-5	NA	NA	TGTGCCAGCGCCGGGGGGGGATACCAGCCCCAGCATTTT	CASAGGGYQPQHF
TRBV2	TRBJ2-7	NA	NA	TGCGCTACCCTCCCTTTGGGCGGTGGGAGGTACGAGCAGTACTTC	CATLPLGGGRYEQYF
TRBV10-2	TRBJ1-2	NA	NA	TGCGCCAGCAGTGATTTGGGGCGACTAGTAGGGGGCTACACCTTC	CASSDLGRLVGGYTF
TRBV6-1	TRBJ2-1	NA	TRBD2	TGTGCCAGCACAATAACTAGCGGGGTTATCAATGAGCAGTTCTTC	CASTITSGVINEQFF
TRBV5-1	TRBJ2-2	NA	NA	TGCGCCAGCAGCTTGGAACAGCTGACCACCGGGGAGCTGTTTTTT	CASSLEQLTTGELFF
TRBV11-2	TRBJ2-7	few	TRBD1	TGTGCCAGCAGCTTGGGGACAGGGGCCTACGAGCAGTACTTC	CASSLGTGAYEQYF
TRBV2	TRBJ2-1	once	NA	TGTGCCAGCAGTGGGACAGCCCTCAATGAGCAGTTCTTC	CASSGTALNEQFF
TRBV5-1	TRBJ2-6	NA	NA	TGCGCCAGCTCCCCTGACACGACGGGGGCCAACGTCCTGACTTTC	CASSPDTTGANVLTF
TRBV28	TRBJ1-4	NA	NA	TGTGCCAGCGGGTTCTTAGGGGGACAATCTAATGAAAAACTGTTTTTT	CASGFLGGQSNEKLFF
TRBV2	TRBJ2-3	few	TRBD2	TGTGCCAGCAATCCACTAGCGGGGAAAGCCACAGATACGCAGTATTTT	CASNPLAGKATDTQYF
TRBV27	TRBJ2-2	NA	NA	TGTGCCAGCAGTGACTCGAACACCGGGGAGCTGTTTTTT	CASSDSNTGELFF
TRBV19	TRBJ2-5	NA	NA	TGTGCCAGTAGCCTCTCCAGTGGGACCCAGTACTTC	CASSLSSGTQYF
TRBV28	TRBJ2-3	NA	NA	TGTGCCAGCAGTTTAATACTAGCTAGCACAGATACGCAGTATTTT	CASSLILASTDTQYF
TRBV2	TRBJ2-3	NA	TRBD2	TGTGCCAGCAGTACACTAGCGGGGGCTGCCGATACGCAGTATTTT	CASSTLAGAADTQYF
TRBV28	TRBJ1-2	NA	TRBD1	TGTGCCAGCAGGGGGACAGGTAGTAGCTATGGCTACACCTTC	CASRGTGSSYGYTF
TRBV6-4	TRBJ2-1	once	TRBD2	TGTGCCAGCAGTGAAAAGGGCGGGGGGGCCGGTCATGAGCAGTTCTTC	CASSEKGGGAGHEQFF
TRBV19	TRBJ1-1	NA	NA	TGTGCCAGTAGCTTAGTCTCCGGGGGAACTGAAGCTTTCTTT	CASSLVSGGTEAFF
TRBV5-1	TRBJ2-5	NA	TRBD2	TGCGCCAGCAGCTTGTCTCTAGCGGGGCTCCAAGAGACCCAGTACTTC	CASSLSLAGLQETQYF
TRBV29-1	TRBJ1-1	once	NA	TGCAGCGTTGAACCAGGGGTGAACACTGAAGCTTTCTTT	CSVEPGVNTEAFF
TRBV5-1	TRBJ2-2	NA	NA	TGCGCCAGCAGCTTGGACGCGGGCACCGGGGAGCTGTTTTTT	CASSLDAGTGELFF
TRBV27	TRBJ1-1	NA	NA	TGTGCCAGCAGTCCTGGACTGAGTGGGACTGAAGCTTTCTTT	CASSPGLSGTEAFF
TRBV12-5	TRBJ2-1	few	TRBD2	TGTGCTAGTGGTTCGACCCAGCGGGGGCCCTACAATGAGCAGTTCTTC	CASGSTQRGPYNEQFF
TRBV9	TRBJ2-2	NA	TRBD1	TGTGCCAGCAGCGCGCTAGACAGGGAGACCTCCAAGGACGGGGAGCTGTTTTTT	CASSALDRETSKDGELFF
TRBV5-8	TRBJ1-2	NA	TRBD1	TGTGCCAGCAGCGGGGAAGGGACAGAACTCTATGGCTACACCTTC	CASSGEGTELYGYTF
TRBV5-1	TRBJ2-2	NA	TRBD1	TGCGCCAGCAGCTCGGACAGGGGTGAAGAGGGCACCGGGGAGCTGTTTTTT	CASSSDRGEEGTGELFF
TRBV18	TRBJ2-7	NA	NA	TGTGCCAGCTCCGAAAAGGGGCAGGGGCCCTACGAGCAGTACTTC	CASSEKGQGPYEQYF
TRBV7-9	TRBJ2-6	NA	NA	TGTGCCAGCAGCCATCACTCTGGGGCCAACGTCCTGACTTTC	CASSHHSGANVLTF
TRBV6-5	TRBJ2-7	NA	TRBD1	TGTGCCAGCAGTTACCAGGACAGGGGATACCACGAGCAGTACTTC	CASSYQDRGYHEQYF
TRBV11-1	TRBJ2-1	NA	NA	TGTGCCAGCAGCGACCCTCCAGCGGGCCCCAACAATGAGCAGTTCTTC	CASSDPPAGPNNEQFF
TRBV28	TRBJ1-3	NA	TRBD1	TGTGCCAGCAGCCTGGGACAGGGCTCTGGAAACACCATATATTTT	CASSLGQGSGNTIYF
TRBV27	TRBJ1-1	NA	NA	TGTGCCAGCAGCCTCCACAGGGAAATTGAAGCTTTCTTT	CASSLHREIEAFF
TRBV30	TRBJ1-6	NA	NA	TGTGCCTGGAGCCGAGGGGGAACCTATAATTCACCCCTCCACTTT	CAWSRGGTYNSPLHF